These 27 T cell receptor beta chains originate from one sample sequenced in a study of blood T cell repertoires in COVID-19. Repertoires were generated with immunoSEQ multiplex PCR, while TCRdb's copy carries only in-frame clones and drops some. The data show around 100,000 clones, with around 82% seen just once and 10% to 15% held by the top ten. Sequenced sample: peripheral blood. Receptor source: a human donor in a cohort sampled during active or convalescent COVID-19.

The chain is built from TRBV12-3 or TRBV12-4 and TRBJ2-7; possibly TRBD2 for D (5 bases). This CDR3 comprises 13 residues. Trimming left V 4 bases short and J 7 bases short, with 14 bases between. This chain's CDR3 is CASSSGNPREQYF. The CDR3, as DNA: TGTGCCAGCAGTTCGGGAAATCCTCGGGAGCAGTACTTC.

This clone was detected only once. The chain uses TRBV28 and TRBJ2-3, with 12 positions matching TRBD2. The CDR3 is 19 amino acids. The junction had 17 bases not matched to a gene; V was cut back by 5 bases and J by 5 bases. The germline V gene has CDR1 MDHEN and CDR2 SYDVKM. Written as DNA, the CDR3 is TGTGCCAGCAGTCCCCCTCCACCCCTAGCGGGGGGGCGGGAAGATACGCAGTATTTT. Its translation: CASSPPPPLAGGREDTQYF.

This clone has more than one count but fewer than ten. This chain joins TRBV28 and TRBJ1-2, with TRBD1 matching 8 bases. The CDR3 has 16 residues. The ends lost 3 bases at V and 7 bases at J; junction bases unmatched: 13. Germline assignment: CDR1 MDHEN and CDR2 SYDVKM. CDR3 nucleotides: TGTGCCAGCAGTTTCCGAGGACTTCAGGGGGCCGGTGGCTACACCTTC. Protein: CASSFRGLQGAGGYTF.

This clone appeared a few times. J is TRBJ2-2 and V is TRBV5-1, with D hard to call. The CDR3 loop spans 12 amino acids. V was pared by 4 bases and J by 7 bases, with 8 bases between. Germline V lookup: CDR1 SGHRS, CDR2 YFSETQ. As DNA, the CDR3 is TGCGCCAGCAGCGTCGTCGTCGGGGAGCTGTTTTTT. This gives the protein CASSVVVGELFF.

The V gene is TRBV12-3 or TRBV12-4, the J gene TRBJ1-1; D gene unclear. The V end lost 7 bases, the J end lost 1 base, and 10 bases lay between the germline ends. The CDR3 runs to 13 residues. CDR3 in DNA: TGTGCCAGCAAACCGACGGGGAACACTGAAGCTTTCTTT. Its translation: CASKPTGNTEAFF.

Written as DNA, the CDR3 is TGTGCCAGCAGGAAAACCGGGGAGGGAGCAGATACGCAGTATTTT. It specifies CASRKTGEGADTQYF. The chain joins TRBV6-5 to TRBJ2-3; 7 bases map to TRBD2. V shed 6 bases, J shed 4 bases, and the junction held 10 bases outside the gene matches. Germline V gene data show CDR1 as MNHEY and CDR2 as SVGAGI. This CDR3 comprises 15 residues.

This sequence joins TRBV12-2 and TRBJ1-4; the table names TRBD1, a call not compared with the DNA. TRBV12-2 has pseudogene status. This CDR3 has 17 residues. The CDR3 region has the DNA TGTGCAAGTCGCACCCTGGACAGGGGGCCGACTAATGAAAAACTGTTTTTT. Its protein is CASRTLDRGPTNEKLFF.

V usage is TRBV11-3 and J usage is TRBJ2-1; tentatively, D is TRBD1 (5 bases). Looked up from germline, CDR1 is SGHNT and CDR2 is YENEEA. Trimming pared 5 bases from V and 0 bases from J, leaving 11 bases between. CDR3 length: 15 amino acids. The CDR3 DNA reads TGTGCCAGCAGCGCAGGGCCTGGCTCCTACAATGAGCAGTTCTTC. Translating gives CASSAGPGSYNEQFF.

The rearrangement links TRBV5-1 to TRBJ1-1; D remains ambiguous. The germline V and J ends were trimmed by 3 bases and 3 bases, with 18 bases remaining between them. The germline CDR1 and CDR2 sequences are SGHRS and YFSETQ. There are 16 residues in the CDR3. In DNA form, the CDR3 reads TGCGCCAGCAGCTCGGGCAGAGGGTCAGGCGACACTGAAGCTTTCTTT. This codes for CASSSGRGSGDTEAFF. Full variable domain (missing parts from reference TRBV5-1 and TRBJ1-1): KAGVTQTPRYLIKTRGQQVTLSCSPISGHRSVSWYQQTPGQGLQFLFEYFSETQRNKGNFPGRFSGRQFSNSRSEMNVSTLELGDSALYLCASSSGRGSGDTEAFFGQGTRLTVV.

This chain joins TRBV12-5 and TRBJ1-5; D remains ambiguous. Per the germline V gene, CDR1 is LGHNT and CDR2 is FRNRAP. V shed 7 bases and J shed 9 bases, with 16 bases lying between them. The CDR3 extends over 13 amino acids. CDR3 sequence (DNA): TGTGCTAGTGTCCAGACGGAGTTGGGGCCCCAGCATTTT. This sequence encodes CASVQTELGPQHF.

V usage is TRBV9 and J usage is TRBJ1-6; D is unresolved. There are 12 residues in the CDR3. Germline CDR1 SGDLS, CDR2 YYNGEE. V gave up 7 bases and J gave up 5 bases, with 7 bases separating them. CDR3 loop: CASGQDNSPLHF. The CDR3, as DNA: TGTGCCAGCGGGCAGGATAATTCACCCCTCCACTTT.

The chain links TRBV7-3 to TRBJ2-5; TRBD1 matches 9 bases. V was clipped by 5 bases and J by 5 bases; unmatched bases: 9. CDR3 size: 15 residues. Per the germline V gene, CDR1 is SGHTA and CDR2 is FQGTGA. The CDR3 sequence: CASSQTGGAVETQYF. The CDR3 nucleotides read TGTGCCAGCAGCCAAACAGGGGGCGCGGTCGAGACCCAGTACTTC. Using reference TRBV7-3 and TRBJ2-5 for the parts outside the CDR3, the full variable domain is GAGVSQTPSNKVTEKGKYVELRCDPISGHTALYWYRQSLGQGPEFLIYFQGTGAADDSGLPNDRFFAVRPEGSVSTLKIQRTERGDSAVYLCASSQTGGAVETQYFGPGTRLLVL.

CDR3 sequence: CASSSSGIQETQYF. Here the CDR3 DNA reads TGTGCCAGTAGTAGCAGCGGGATCCAAGAGACCCAGTACTTC. The chain links TRBV19 to TRBJ2-5; 7 bases agree with TRBD2. CDR3 length equals 14 residues. Per the germline V gene, CDR1 is LNHDA and CDR2 is SQIVND (reference sequence). The V and J ends lost 4 bases and 1 base, in that order; junction bases with no gene match: 3.

This rearrangement joins TRBV5-1 to TRBJ1-4, with TRBD1 as a possible D gene (5 bases). CDR3 length: 14 residues. With 1 base removed from V and 8 bases from J, the gap between germline ends came to 12 bases. CDR1 and CDR2 from the germline V gene are SGHRS and YFSETQ. CDR3 region: CASSLSQGGEKLFF. As DNA, the CDR3 is TGCGCCAGCAGCTTGAGTCAGGGAGGCGAAAAACTGTTTTTT.

V gene TRBV19 combines with J gene TRBJ1-1; D call uncertain. Trimming shortened V by 4 bases and J by 1 base, and 13 bases separated the two germline ends. In germline, CDR1 is LNHDA, CDR2 SQIVND (reference sequence). CDR3 size: 15 residues. Written as DNA, the CDR3 is TGTGCCAGTAGTACCCCCCTGGGCCGGAACACTGAAGCTTTCTTT. It codes for CASSTPLGRNTEAFF.

The chain uses TRBV5-5 and TRBJ1-3; 9 positions match TRBD1. The V gene's germline CDR1 is SGHKS and CDR2 YYEKEE (reference sequence). V shed 4 bases and J 4 bases; nucleotides not matched to a gene: 6. This CDR3 comprises 15 residues. The CDR3 protein is CASSAWDRAGNTIYF. For the CDR3, the DNA is TGTGCCAGCAGCGCCTGGGACAGGGCCGGAAACACCATATATTTT. Variable domain in full (rest from reference TRBV5-5 and TRBJ1-3): DAGVTQSPTHLIKTRGQQVTLRCSPISGHKSVSWYQQVLGQGPQFIFQYYEKEERGRGNFPDRFSARQFPNYSSELNVNALLLGDSALYLCASSAWDRAGNTIYFGEGSWLTVV.

In this sample, this clone turned up once. The chain links TRBV27 to TRBJ1-4, with D hard to call. Trimming took off 2 bases at V and 5 bases at J, with 6 bases between the two ends. Germline V CDR1 and CDR2: MNHEY, SMNVEV (reference sequence). The CDR3 spans 13 residues. Written as DNA, the CDR3 is TGTGCCAGCAGTTTAGGGCGCAATGAAAAACTGTTTTTT. It translates to CASSLGRNEKLFF.

The chain is built from TRBV5-1 and TRBJ2-1; possibly TRBD2 for D (6 bases). Per germline, CDR1 SGHRS and CDR2 YFSETQ. The CDR3 is made up of 14 amino acids. Trimming took off 4 bases at V and 6 bases at J, with 14 bases between the two ends. The CDR3 loop reads CASSPPGVGNEQFF. CDR3 nucleotides: TGCGCCAGCAGCCCGCCGGGGGTCGGCAATGAGCAGTTCTTC.

This clone was counted a single time. The genes are TRBV12-3 or TRBV12-4 and TRBJ2-7; TRBD1 matches at 8 bases. V was pared by 6 bases and J by 4 bases, with 5 bases of the junction left unmatched. CDR3 size: 13 residues. The CDR3, as DNA: TGTGCCAGCAGGGGGACAGGTGGGTACGAGCAGTACTTC. Residues: CASRGTGGYEQYF.

The chain carries TRBV18 and TRBJ1-1, with 9 bases identical to TRBD1. V dropped 3 bases and J dropped 1; count of bases not matched to a gene: 3. From germline, CDR1 is KGHSH and CDR2 LQKENI. The CDR3 contains 15 residues. In DNA, the CDR3 is TGTGCCAGCTCACCGAGACAGGGGGGGAACACTGAAGCTTTCTTT. This encodes CASSPRQGGNTEAFF.

There are a few counts of this clone. The chain uses TRBV12-2 and TRBJ1-3. TRBV12-2 is annotated as a pseudogene. The CDR3 length is 8 residues. The DNA for the CDR3 is TGTGCAACCTACACCATATATTTT. Translating gives CATYTIYF.

CDR3 sequence: CASSLQVIYSNQPQHF. The CDR3, as DNA: TGTGCCAGCAGTCTACAGGTAATTTATAGCAATCAGCCCCAGCATTTT. This rearrangement joins TRBV28 to TRBJ1-5; D is possibly TRBD1 (5 bases). V lost 5 bases and J lost 0, with 14 bases in between. In germline, CDR1 is MDHEN, CDR2 SYDVKM. This CDR3 contains 16 residues.

This rearrangement joins TRBV4-2 to TRBJ1-4; a weak D match, TRBD1 (6 bases). Germline V gives CDR1 LGHNA, CDR2 YNFKEQ. The CDR3 has 16 amino acids. The V gene lost 0 bases and the J gene lost 8 bases, with 16 bases spanning the gap. CDR3 in amino acids: CASSQERFPDREKLFF. DNA for the CDR3: TGTGCCAGCAGCCAAGAGCGGTTCCCGGACAGAGAAAAACTGTTTTTT.

The chain uses TRBV5-1 and TRBJ2-5, with 11 bases that match TRBD2. Germline V lookup: CDR1 SGHRS, CDR2 YFSETQ. The length of the CDR3 is 15 residues. V shed 3 bases and J 3 bases; nucleotides not matched to a gene: 4. In DNA form, the CDR3 reads TGCGCCAGCAGCTCCTTGACTAGCGGGGAAGAGACCCAGTACTTC. Residues: CASSSLTSGEETQYF.

The chain uses TRBV28 and TRBJ2-4; D unclear. Germline CDR1 MDHEN, CDR2 SYDVKM. V lost 5 bases to trimming and J lost 8 bases, with 16 bases between them. The CDR3 covers 14 residues. The CDR3 sequence: CASSKTTSKDIQYF. The CDR3 region has the DNA TGTGCCAGCAGTAAGACAACGAGCAAGGACATTCAGTACTTC. The full variable domain, its missing parts supplied by reference TRBV28 and TRBJ2-4, is DVKVTQSSRYLVKRTGEKVFLECVQDMDHENMFWYRQDPGLGLRLIYFSYDVKMKEKGDIPEGYSVSREKKERFSLILESASTNQTSMYLCASSKTTSKDIQYFGAGTRLSVL.

V is TRBV7-3 and J is TRBJ2-1, with 10 nucleotides matching TRBD2. The CDR3 covers 14 residues. Per germline, CDR1 SGHTA and CDR2 FQGTGA. Unmatched junction bases numbered 1, after V lost 4 bases and J lost 4 bases. This CDR3 is CASSSSGGYNEQFF. CDR3 nucleotide sequence: TGTGCCAGCAGCTCTAGCGGGGGTTACAATGAGCAGTTCTTC.

This clone was seen just once. The chain's CDR3 is CASSAPSRVAFF. The CDR3 nucleotides are TGTGCCAGCAGCGCACCGAGTCGAGTAGCTTTCTTT. The rearrangement uses TRBV9 and TRBJ1-1; D ambiguous. Per germline, CDR1 SGDLS and CDR2 YYNGEE. The V end lost 3 bases, the J end lost 10 bases, and 13 bases lay between the germline ends. This CDR3 contains 12 residues. The full variable domain, completed using reference TRBV9 and TRBJ1-1, is DSGVTQTPKHLITATGQRVTLRCSPRSGDLSVYWYQQSLDQGLQFLIQYYNGEERAKGNILERFSAQQFPDLHSELNLSSLELGDSALYFCASSAPSRVAFFGQGTRLTVV.